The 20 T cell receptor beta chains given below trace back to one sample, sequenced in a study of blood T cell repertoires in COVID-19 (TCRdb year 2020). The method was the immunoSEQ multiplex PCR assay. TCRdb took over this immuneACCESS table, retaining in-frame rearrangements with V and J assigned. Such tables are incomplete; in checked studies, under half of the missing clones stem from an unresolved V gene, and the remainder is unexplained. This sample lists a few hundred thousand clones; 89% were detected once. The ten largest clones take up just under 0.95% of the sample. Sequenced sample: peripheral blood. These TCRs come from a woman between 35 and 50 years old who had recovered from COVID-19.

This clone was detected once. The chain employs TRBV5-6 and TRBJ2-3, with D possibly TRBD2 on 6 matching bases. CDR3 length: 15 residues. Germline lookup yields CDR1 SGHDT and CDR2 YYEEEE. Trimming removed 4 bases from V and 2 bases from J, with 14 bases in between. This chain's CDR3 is CASSPKAGVTDTQYF. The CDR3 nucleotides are TGTGCCAGCAGCCCCAAAGCGGGTGTCACAGATACGCAGTATTTT.

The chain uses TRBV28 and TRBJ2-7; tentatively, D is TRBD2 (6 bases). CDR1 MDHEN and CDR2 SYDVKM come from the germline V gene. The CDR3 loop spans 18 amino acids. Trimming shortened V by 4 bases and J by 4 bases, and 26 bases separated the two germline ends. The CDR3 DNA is TGTGCCAGCAGTTCTCCGTATCGGCGGGGCCCTATCCTATACGAGCAGTACTTC. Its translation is CASSSPYRRGPILYEQYF.

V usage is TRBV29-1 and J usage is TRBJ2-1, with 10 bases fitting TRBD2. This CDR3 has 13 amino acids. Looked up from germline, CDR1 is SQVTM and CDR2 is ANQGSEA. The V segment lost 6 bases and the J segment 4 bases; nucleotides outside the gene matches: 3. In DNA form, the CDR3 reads TGCAGCGTGGGACTAGCGAATTACAATGAGCAGTTCTTC. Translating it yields CSVGLANYNEQFF.

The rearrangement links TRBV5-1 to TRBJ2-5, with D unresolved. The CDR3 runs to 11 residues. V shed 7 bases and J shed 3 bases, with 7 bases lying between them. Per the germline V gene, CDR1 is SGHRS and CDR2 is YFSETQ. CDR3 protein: CASRLEETQYF. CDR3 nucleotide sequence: TGCGCCAGCCGACTCGAAGAGACCCAGTACTTC.

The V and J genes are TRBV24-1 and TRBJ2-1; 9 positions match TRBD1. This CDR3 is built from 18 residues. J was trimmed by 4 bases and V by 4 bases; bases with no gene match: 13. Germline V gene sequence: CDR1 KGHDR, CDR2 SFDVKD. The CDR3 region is CATSDSTGTGPRYNEQFF. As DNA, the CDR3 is TGTGCCACCAGTGACTCTACCGGGACAGGGCCCCGATACAATGAGCAGTTCTTC.

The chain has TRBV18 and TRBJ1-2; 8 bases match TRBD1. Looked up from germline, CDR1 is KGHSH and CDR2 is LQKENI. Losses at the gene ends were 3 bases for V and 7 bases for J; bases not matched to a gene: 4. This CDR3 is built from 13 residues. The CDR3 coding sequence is TGTGCCAGCTCACCGGACAGGGCATTTGGCTACACCTTC. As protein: CASSPDRAFGYTF.

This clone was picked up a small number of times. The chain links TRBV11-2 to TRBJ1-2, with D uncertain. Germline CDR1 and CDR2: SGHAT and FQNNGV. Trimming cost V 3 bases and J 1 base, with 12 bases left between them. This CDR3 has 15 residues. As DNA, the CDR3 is TGTGCCAGCAGCTTGGGCCCGACGGATAACTATGGCTACACCTTC. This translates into CASSLGPTDNYGYTF.

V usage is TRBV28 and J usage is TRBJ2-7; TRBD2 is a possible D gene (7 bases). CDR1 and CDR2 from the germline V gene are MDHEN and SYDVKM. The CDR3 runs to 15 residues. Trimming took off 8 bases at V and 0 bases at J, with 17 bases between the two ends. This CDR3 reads CASRPAGHFSYEQYF. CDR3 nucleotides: TGTGCCAGCCGTCCAGCGGGACATTTCTCCTACGAGCAGTACTTC.

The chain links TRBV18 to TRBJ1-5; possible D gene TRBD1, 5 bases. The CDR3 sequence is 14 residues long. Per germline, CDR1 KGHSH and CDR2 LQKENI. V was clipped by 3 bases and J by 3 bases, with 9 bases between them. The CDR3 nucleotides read TGTGCCAGCTCACCGGGGCAGAACAATCAGCCCCAGCATTTT. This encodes CASSPGQNNQPQHF.

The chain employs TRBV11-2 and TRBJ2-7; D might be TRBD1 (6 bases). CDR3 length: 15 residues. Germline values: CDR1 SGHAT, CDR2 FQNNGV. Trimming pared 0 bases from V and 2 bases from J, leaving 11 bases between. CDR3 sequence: CASSLDVDSTYEQYF. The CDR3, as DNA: TGTGCCAGCAGCTTAGACGTGGACAGCACCTACGAGCAGTACTTC.

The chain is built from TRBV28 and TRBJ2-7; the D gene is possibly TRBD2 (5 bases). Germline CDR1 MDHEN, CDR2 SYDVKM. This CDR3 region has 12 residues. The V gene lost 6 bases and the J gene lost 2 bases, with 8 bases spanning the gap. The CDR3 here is CASRAGTYEQYF. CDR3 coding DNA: TGTGCCAGCAGGGCCGGGACCTACGAGCAGTACTTC.

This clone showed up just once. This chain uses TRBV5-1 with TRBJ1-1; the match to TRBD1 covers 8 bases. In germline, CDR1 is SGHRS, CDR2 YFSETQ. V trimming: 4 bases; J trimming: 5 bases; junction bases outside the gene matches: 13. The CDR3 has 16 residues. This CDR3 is CASSAIDRGFVTEAFF. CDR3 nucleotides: TGCGCCAGCAGCGCGATTGACAGGGGATTTGTTACTGAAGCTTTCTTT.

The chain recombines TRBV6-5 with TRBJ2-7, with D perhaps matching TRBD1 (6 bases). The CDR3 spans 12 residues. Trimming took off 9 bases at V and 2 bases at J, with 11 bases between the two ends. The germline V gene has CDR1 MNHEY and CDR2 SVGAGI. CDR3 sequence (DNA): TGTGCCAGTCGGGGACACCCCTACGAGCAGTACTTC. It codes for CASRGHPYEQYF.

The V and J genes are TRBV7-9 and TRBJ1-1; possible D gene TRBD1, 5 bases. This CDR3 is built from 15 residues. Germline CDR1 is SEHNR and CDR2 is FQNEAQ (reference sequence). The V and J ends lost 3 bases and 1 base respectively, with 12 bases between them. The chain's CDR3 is CASSFIDGGNTEAFF. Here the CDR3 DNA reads TGTGCCAGCAGCTTTATCGACGGGGGGAACACTGAAGCTTTCTTT.

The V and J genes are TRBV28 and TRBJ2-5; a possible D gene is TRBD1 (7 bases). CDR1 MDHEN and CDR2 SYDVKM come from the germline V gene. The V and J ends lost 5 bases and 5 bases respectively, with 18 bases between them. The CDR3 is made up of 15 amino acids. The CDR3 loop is CASSAGGSAGETQYF. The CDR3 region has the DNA TGTGCCAGCAGTGCAGGGGGGAGCGCCGGGGAGACCCAGTACTTC.

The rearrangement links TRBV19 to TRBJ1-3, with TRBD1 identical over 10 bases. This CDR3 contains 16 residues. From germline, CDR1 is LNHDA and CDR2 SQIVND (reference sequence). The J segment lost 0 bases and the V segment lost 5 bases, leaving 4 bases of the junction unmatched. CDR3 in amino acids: CASSLTGGDSGNTIYF. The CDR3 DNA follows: TGTGCCAGTAGTTTGACAGGGGGCGACTCTGGAAACACCATATATTTT.

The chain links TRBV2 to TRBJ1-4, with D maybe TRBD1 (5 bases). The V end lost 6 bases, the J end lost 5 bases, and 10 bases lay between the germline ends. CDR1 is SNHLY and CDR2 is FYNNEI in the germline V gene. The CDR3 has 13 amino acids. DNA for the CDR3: TGTGCCAGCAGGGACACCTTAAATGAAAAACTGTTTTTT. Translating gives CASRDTLNEKLFF.

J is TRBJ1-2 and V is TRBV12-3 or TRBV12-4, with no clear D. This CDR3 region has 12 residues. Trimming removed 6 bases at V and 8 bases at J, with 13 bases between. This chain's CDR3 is CASSPDGGGYTF. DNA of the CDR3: TGTGCCAGCAGCCCCGACGGAGGGGGCTACACCTTC.

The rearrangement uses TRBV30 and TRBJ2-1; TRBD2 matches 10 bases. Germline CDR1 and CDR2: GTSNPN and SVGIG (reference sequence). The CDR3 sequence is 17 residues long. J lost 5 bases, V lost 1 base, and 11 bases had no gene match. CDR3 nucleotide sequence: TGTGCCTGGAGTGACCGACTAGCGGGCCTTAGGAACAATGAGCAGTTCTTC. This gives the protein CAWSDRLAGLRNNEQFF.

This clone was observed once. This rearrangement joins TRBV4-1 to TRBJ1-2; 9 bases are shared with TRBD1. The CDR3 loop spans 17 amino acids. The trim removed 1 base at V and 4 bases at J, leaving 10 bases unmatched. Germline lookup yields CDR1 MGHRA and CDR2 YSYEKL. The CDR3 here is CASSQGPAGTGSYGYTF. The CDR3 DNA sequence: TGCGCCAGCAGCCAAGGCCCAGCCGGGACAGGGTCCTATGGCTACACCTTC.